This T cell receptor (beta chain) derives from a study of blood T cell repertoires in COVID-19. Study information: The analysed material was cDNA or gDNA that came from T cells, B-cell-depleted T cells, or PBMCs.

Original processing methods: Reference gene primers were amplified, and this amplification served to estimate nucleated cell counts. Assay: immunoSEQ multiplex PCR; the TCRdb copy retains only in-frame clones and omits some. V, J and clone size reflect that table, while D and trimming were determined from the DNA. The table shows 65,000 to 85,000 clones, with roughly nine tenths occurring only once. V was clipped by 7 bases and J by 0 bases, with 10 bases between them. Germline-derived CDR1 and CDR2 are SNHLY and FYNNEI. The CDR3 covers 14 residues. The specimen was peripheral blood. This chain joins TRBV2 and TRBJ1-5; D may be TRBD1 (6 bases). The receptor's source is a man aged 50-60 years with active COVID-19. The CDR3 sequence: CASTIRGSNQPQHF. As DNA, the CDR3 is TGTGCCAGCACCATCAGGGGTAGCAATCAGCCCCAGCATTTT.